This T cell receptor (beta chain) was documented in a study of blood T cell repertoires in COVID-19. Study-level background: COVID-19 samples, acute and convalescent, were from the United States, Italy and Spain. Sources were T cells, B-cell-depleted T cells, or PBMCs; the material itself was cDNA or gDNA.

As processed by the authors: Reference gene primer amplification in the assay estimated nucleated cell counts. TCRdb keeps only in-frame clones here, not all; method: immunoSEQ multiplex PCR. V and J calls and clone size are copied from that table; D and trimming were computed from the DNA. Of tens of thousands of clones listed, around 80% are singletons. Trimming took 3 bases from V and 3 from J, leaving 6 bases between them. This CDR3 has 13 residues. CDR1 is KGHSH, CDR2 LQKENI, per germline. V and J are TRBV18 and TRBJ1-5; D remains ambiguous. Sequencing used peripheral blood. This TCR derives from a human donor in a cohort sampled during active COVID-19. The CDR3 nucleotides are TGTGCCAGCTCACCTTCCCTCAATCAGCCCCAGCATTTT. Translation: CASSPSLNQPQHF.